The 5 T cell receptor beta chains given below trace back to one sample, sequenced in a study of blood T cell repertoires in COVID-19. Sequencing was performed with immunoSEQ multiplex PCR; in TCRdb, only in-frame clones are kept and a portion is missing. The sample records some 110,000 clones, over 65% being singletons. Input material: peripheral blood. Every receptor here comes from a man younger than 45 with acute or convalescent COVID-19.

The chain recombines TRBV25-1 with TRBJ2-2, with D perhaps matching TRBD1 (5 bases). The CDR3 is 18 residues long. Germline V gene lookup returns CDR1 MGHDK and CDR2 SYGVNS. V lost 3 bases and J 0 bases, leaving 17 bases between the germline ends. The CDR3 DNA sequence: TGTGCCAGCAGTGACGAGTCCAGGGTGAAAGCGAACACCGGGGAGCTGTTTTTT. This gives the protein CASSDESRVKANTGELFF.

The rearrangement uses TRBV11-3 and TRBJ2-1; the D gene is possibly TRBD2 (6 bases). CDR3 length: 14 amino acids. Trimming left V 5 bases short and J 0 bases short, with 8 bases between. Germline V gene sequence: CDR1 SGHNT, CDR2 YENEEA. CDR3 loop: CASSPGLSYNEQFF. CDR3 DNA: TGTGCCAGCAGCCCGGGACTCTCCTACAATGAGCAGTTCTTC.

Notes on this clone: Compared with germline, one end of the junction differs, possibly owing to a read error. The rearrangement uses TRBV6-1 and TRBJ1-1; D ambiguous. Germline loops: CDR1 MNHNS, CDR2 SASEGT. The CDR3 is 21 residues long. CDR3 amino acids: CASREDPIPVFFRGEHAEAFF. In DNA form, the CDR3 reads TGTGCCAGCAGGGAAGACCCGATACCAGTATTTTTTCGGGGTGAACACGCTGAAGCTTTCTTT.

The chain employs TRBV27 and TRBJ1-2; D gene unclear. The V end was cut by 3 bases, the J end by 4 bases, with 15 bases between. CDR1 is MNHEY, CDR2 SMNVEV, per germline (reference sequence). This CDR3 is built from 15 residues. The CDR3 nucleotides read TGTGCCAGCAGTTTGGCAGGAGCGGGCCCCTATGGCTACACCTTC. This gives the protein CASSLAGAGPYGYTF.

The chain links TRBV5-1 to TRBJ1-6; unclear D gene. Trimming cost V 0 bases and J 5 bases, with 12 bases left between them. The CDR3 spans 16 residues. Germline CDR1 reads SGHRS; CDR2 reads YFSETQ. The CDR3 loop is CASSLAQVKNNSPLHF. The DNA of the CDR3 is TGCGCCAGCAGCTTGGCCCAGGTGAAGAATAATTCACCCCTCCACTTT. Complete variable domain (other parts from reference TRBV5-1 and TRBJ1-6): KAGVTQTPRYLIKTRGQQVTLSCSPISGHRSVSWYQQTPGQGLQFLFEYFSETQRNKGNFPGRFSGRQFSNSRSEMNVSTLELGDSALYLCASSLAQVKNNSPLHFGNGTRLTVT.